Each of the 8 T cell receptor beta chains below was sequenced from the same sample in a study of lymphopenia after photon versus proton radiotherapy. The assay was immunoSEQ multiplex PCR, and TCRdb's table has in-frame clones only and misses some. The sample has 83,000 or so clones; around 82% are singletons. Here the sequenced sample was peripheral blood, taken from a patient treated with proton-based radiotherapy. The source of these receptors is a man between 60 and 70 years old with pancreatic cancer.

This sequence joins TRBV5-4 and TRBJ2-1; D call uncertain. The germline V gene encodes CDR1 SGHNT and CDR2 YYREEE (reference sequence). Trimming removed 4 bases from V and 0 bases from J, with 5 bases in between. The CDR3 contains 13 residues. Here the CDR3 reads CASSPASYNEQFF. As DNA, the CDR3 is TGTGCCAGCAGCCCAGCCTCCTACAATGAGCAGTTCTTC. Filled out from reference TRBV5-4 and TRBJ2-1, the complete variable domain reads ETGVTQSPTHLIKTRGQQVTLRCSSQSGHNTVSWYQQALGQGPQFIFQYYREEENGRGNFPPRFSGLQFPNYSSELNVNALELDDSALYLCASSPASYNEQFFGPGTRLTVL.

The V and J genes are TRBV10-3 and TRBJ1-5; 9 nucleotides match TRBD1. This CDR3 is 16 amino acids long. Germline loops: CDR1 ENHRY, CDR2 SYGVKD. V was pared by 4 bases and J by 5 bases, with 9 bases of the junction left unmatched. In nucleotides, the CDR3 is TGTGCCATCAGTGCGACTACTGACAGGGGGGATCAGCCCCAGCATTTT. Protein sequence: CAISATTDRGDQPQHF.

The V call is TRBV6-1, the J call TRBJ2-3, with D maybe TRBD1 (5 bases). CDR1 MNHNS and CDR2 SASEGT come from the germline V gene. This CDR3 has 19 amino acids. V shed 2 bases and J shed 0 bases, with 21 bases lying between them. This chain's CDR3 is CASSERLSRRAVSTDTQYF. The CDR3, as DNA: TGTGCCAGCAGTGAAAGATTGAGTCGCAGGGCCGTTAGCACAGATACGCAGTATTTT.

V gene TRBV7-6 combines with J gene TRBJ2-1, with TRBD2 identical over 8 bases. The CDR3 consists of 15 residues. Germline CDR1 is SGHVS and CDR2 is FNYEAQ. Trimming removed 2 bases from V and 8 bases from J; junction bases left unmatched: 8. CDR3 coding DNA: TGTGCCAGCAGCTTATTCAGCGGGGGTACCTATGAGCAGTTCTTC. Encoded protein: CASSLFSGGTYEQFF.

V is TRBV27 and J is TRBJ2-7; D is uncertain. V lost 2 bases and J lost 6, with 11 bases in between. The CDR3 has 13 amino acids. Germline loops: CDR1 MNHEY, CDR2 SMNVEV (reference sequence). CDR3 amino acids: CASSLIEKAEQYF. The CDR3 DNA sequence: TGTGCCAGCAGTTTAATAGAGAAAGCCGAGCAGTACTTC.

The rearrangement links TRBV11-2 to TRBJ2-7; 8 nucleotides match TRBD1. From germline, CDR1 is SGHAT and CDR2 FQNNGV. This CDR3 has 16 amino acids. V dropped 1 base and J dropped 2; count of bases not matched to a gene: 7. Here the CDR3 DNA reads TGTGCCAGCAGCTTAGCAGGGGGCGGGATCCCCTACGAGCAGTACTTC. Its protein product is CASSLAGGGIPYEQYF. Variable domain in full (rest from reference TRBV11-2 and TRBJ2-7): EAGVAQSPRYKIIEKRQSVAFWCNPISGHATLYWYQQILGQGPKLLIQFQNNGVVDDSQLPKDRFSAERLKGVDSTLKIQPAKLEDSAVYLCASSLAGGGIPYEQYFGPGTRLTVT.

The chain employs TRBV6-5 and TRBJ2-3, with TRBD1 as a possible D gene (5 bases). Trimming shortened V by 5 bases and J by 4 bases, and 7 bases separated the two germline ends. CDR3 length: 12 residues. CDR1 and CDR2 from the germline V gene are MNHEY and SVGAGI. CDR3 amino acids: CASSAGPDTQYF. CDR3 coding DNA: TGTGCCAGCAGTGCAGGGCCAGATACGCAGTATTTT.

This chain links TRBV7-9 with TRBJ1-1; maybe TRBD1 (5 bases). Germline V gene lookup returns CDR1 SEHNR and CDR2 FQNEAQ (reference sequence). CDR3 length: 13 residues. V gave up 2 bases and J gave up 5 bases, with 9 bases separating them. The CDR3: CASSLMGRTEAFF. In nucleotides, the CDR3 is TGTGCCAGCAGCTTAATGGGGCGGACTGAAGCTTTCTTT.